This T cell receptor beta chain was sequenced for a study of blood T cell repertoires in COVID-19. TCRdb's copy holds only in-frame clones and misses some; the assay was immunoSEQ multiplex PCR. The sample has about 180,000 clones, less than 90% seen once. J lost 1 base, V lost 8 bases, and 9 bases had no gene match. The CDR3 totals 15 residues. The V gene's germline CDR1 is SNHLY and CDR2 FYNNEI. The chain is built from TRBV2 and TRBJ2-3; 7 bases are a match to TRBD1. This TCR was sampled from a man between 70 and 80 years old with active or convalescent COVID-19. The sample taken for sequencing was peripheral blood. CDR3 residues: CASCKLTGGTDTQYF. CDR3 sequence (DNA): TGTGCCAGCTGTAAGCTAACAGGGGGCACAGATACGCAGTATTTT.